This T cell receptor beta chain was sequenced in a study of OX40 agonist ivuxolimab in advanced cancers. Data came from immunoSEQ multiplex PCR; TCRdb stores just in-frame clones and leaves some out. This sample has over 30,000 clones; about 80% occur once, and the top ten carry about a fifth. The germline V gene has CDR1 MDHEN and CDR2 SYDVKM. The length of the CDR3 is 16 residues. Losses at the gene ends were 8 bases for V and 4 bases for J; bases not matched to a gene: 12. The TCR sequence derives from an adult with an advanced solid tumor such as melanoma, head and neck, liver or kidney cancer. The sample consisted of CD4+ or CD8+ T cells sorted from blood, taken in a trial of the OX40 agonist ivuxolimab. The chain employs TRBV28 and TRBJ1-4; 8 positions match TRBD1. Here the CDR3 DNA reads TGTGCCAGCTTACAGGGGGTGGTAGTTGGTAATGAAAAACTGTTTTTT. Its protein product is CASLQGVVVGNEKLFF.